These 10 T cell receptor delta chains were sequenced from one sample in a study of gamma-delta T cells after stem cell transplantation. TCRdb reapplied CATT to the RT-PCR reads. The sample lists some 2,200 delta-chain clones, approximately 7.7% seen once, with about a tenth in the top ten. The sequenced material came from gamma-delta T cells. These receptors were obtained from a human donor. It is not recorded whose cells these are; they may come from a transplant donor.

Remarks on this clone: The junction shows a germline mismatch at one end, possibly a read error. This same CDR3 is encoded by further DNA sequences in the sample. The CDR3 spells CACDTVQTGVYAPYTDTLIF. The CDR3 coding sequence is TGTGCCTGTGACACCGTACAGACTGGGGTATACGCCCCATACACCGATACACTCATCTTT. V and J are TRDV2 and TRDJ1; 7 bases line up with TRDD3. The CDR3 covers 20 residues. Germline V gives CDR1 GEAIGNYY, CDR2 EKD.

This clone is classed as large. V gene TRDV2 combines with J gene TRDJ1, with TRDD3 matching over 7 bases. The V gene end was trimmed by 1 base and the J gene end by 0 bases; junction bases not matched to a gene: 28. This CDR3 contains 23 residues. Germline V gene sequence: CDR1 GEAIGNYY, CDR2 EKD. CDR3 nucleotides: TGTGCCTGTGACACTCTAGTTCAGGGCGGGCTGGGGATAGGTGGACTCAACACCGATAAACTCATCTTT. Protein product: CACDTLVQGGLGIGGLNTDKLIF.

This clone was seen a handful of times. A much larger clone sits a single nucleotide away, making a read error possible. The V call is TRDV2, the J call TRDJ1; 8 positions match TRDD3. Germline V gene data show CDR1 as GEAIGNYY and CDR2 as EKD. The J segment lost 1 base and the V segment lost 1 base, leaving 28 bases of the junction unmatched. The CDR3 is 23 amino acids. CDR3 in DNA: TGTGCCTGTGACACACTGGGGGCTACGACAAGAGAGTTTGGGATACGAACCACCGATAAACTCATCTTT. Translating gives CACDTLGATTREFGIRTTDKLIF.

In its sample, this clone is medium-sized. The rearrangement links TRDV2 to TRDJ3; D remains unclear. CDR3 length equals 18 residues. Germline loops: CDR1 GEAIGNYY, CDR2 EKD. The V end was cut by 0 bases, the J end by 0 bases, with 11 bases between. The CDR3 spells CACDTLDGSSWDTRQMFF. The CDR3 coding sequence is TGTGCCTGTGACACCCTCGACGGGAGCTCCTGGGACACCCGACAGATGTTTTTC.

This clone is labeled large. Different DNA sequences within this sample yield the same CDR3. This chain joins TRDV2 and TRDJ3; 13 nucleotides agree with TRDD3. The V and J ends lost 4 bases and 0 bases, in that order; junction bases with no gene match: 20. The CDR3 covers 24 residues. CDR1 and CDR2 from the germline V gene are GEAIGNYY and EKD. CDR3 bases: TGTGCCTGTGATCATGTGGGCCCCCCAACTGGGGGATACGCAGACTCCTGGGACACCCGACAGATGTTTTTC. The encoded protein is CACDHVGPPTGGYADSWDTRQMFF.

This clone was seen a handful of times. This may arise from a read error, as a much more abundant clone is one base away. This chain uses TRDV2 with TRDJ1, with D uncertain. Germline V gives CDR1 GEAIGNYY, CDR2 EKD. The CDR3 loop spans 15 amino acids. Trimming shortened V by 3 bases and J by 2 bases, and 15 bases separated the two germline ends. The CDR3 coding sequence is TGTGCCTGTGACCCCTTATTAGCGGGGACCGATAAACTCATCTTT. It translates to CACDPLLAGTDKLIF.

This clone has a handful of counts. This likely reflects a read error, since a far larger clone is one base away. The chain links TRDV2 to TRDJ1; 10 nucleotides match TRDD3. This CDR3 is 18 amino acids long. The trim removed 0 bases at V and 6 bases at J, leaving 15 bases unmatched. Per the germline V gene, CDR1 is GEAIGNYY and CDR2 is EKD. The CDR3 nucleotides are TGTGCCTGTGACACCTTGGAGACTGGGGGATCAGAAGTTAATAAACTCATCTTT. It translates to CACDTLETGGSEVNKLIF.

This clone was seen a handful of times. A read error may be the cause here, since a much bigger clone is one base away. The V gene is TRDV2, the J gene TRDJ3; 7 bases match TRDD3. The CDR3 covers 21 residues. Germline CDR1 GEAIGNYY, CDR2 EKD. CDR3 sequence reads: CACDTLAGGPTSSWDTRRMFF. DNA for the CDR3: TGTGCCTGTGACACCTTAGCTGGGGGCCCCACGAGCTCCTGGGACACCCGACGGATGTTTTTC.

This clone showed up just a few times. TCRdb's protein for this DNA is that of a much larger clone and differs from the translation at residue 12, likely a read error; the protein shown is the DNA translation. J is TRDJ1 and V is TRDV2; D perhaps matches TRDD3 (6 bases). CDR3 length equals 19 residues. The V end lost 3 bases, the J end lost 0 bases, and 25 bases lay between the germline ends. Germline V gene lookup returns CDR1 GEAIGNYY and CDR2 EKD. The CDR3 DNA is TGTGCCTGTGACCAGTTACACGATACGTTCTTTAGGTACACCGATAAACTCATCTTT. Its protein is CACDQLHDTFFRYTDKLIF.

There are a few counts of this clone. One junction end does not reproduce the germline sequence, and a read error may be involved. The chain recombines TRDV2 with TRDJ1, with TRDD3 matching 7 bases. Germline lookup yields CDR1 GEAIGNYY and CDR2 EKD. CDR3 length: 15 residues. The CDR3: CACEPLLGSSDNLIF. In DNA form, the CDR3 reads TGTGCCTGTGAACCCCTACTGGGGTCTTCGGATAACCTCATCTTT.